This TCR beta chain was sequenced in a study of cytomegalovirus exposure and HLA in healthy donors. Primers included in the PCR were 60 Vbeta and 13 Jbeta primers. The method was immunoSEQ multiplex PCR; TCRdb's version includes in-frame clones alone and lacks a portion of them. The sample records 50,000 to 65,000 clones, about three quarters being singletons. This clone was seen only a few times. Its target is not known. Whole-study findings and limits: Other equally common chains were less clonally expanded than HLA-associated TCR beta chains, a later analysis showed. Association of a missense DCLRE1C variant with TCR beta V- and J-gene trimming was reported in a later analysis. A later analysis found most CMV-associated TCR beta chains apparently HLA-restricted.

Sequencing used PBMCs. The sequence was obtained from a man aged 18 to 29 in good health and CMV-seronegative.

CDR3 DNA: TGTGCCAGCAGCAATTTACAGACTCGACTAGCGGGGAGCGAGCAGTACTTC. Translated, it gives CASSNLQTRLAGSEQYF. The V and J genes are TRBV5-4 and TRBJ2-7, with 11 bases fitting TRBD2. With V trimmed by 4 bases and J by 6 bases, 15 bases remained unmatched. The CDR3 is 17 amino acids. Per the germline V gene, CDR1 is SGHNT and CDR2 is YYREEE (reference sequence).